The 30 T cell receptor beta chains below were found in one sample sequenced in a study of blood T cell repertoires in COVID-19 (TCRdb year 2020). Library preparation employed the immunoSEQ multiplex PCR assay. Imported from immuneACCESS, the table was reduced by TCRdb to in-frame sequences with V and J called. These copies leave out some clones; in studies compared against another copy, an unresolved V gene accounts for under half, and the cause of the remainder is not known. Recorded for this sample are roughly 350,000 clones; 87% of them occurred a single time. The ten largest account for more than 5% of the sample. The source material was peripheral blood. The receptors were sampled from a woman aged 45-65 years with COVID-19, enrolled during active disease.

J is TRBJ1-4 and V is TRBV6-1; D unresolved. There are 12 residues in the CDR3. Germline V gene lookup returns CDR1 MNHNS and CDR2 SASEGT. V was shortened by 2 bases and J by 8 bases, with 6 bases between the two germline ends. The chain's CDR3 is CASSERGEKLFF. In DNA, the CDR3 is TGTGCCAGCAGTGAACGAGGGGAAAAACTGTTTTTT.

J is TRBJ2-3 and V is TRBV5-1; weak D call: TRBD2 (5 bases). The V end was cut by 6 bases, the J end by 1 base, with 9 bases between. Germline V gene data show CDR1 as SGHRS and CDR2 as YFSETQ. The CDR3 is 13 amino acids. CDR3 sequence (DNA): TGCGCCAGCATCGGGGTGGGCACAGATACGCAGTATTTT. Translation: CASIGVGTDTQYF.

The chain is built from TRBV3-1 (or the pseudogene TRBV3-2) and TRBJ2-1, with 7 bases that match TRBD1. The CDR3 is 15 amino acids. The J segment lost 9 bases and the V segment lost 1 base, leaving 9 bases of the junction unmatched. Per the germline V gene, CDR1 is LGHDT and CDR2 is YNNKEL (reference sequence). The CDR3 region has the DNA TGTGCCAGCAGCCAAGGCTTGACAGGGCCCGCTGAGCAGTTCTTC. Translation: CASSQGLTGPAEQFF.

This clone was recorded only once. A much larger clone lies one base from this, so it may be a read error. The chain is built from TRBV3-1 (or the pseudogene TRBV3-2) and TRBJ2-7, with TRBD1 as a possible D gene (6 bases). V was shortened by 1 base and J by 1 base, with 8 bases between the two germline ends. The germline CDR1 and CDR2 sequences are LGHDT and YNNKEL (reference sequence). The CDR3 contains 14 residues. In DNA form, the CDR3 reads TGTGCCAGCAGCCAAGGGACAGCGTCCTACGAGCAGTACTTC. This encodes CASSQGTASYEQYF.

The chain uses TRBV3-1 (or the pseudogene TRBV3-2) and TRBJ1-6; D not certain. CDR3 length equals 14 residues. Germline V CDR1 and CDR2: LGHDT, YNNKEL (reference sequence). Trimming removed 1 base from V and 6 bases from J, with 7 bases in between. The CDR3: CASSQGEINSPLHF. The CDR3 DNA sequence: TGTGCCAGCAGCCAAGGAGAGATTAATTCACCCCTCCACTTT.

The chain has TRBV12-5 and TRBJ1-4; D gene uncertain. The CDR3 is 16 amino acids. Trimming took off 0 bases at V and 2 bases at J, with 10 bases between the two ends. Germline CDR1 and CDR2: LGHNT and FRNRAP. CDR3 bases: TGTGCTAGTGGTTTGGTACGAAAAGAGACTAATGAAAAACTGTTTTTT. This sequence encodes CASGLVRKETNEKLFF.

V and J are TRBV5-1 and TRBJ1-1; tentatively, D is TRBD1 (5 bases). V was trimmed by 0 bases and J by 1 base, leaving 10 bases between them. This CDR3 has 15 residues. The germline CDR1 and CDR2 sequences are SGHRS and YFSETQ. CDR3 DNA: TGCGCCAGCAGCTTGGAACTTCAGGGGAACACTGAAGCTTTCTTT. This codes for CASSLELQGNTEAFF.

V usage is TRBV6-6 and J usage is TRBJ2-7; unclear D gene. Trimming took off 0 bases at V and 0 bases at J, with 6 bases between the two ends. CDR1 is MNHNY and CDR2 is SVGAGI in the germline V gene (reference sequence). CDR3 length equals 14 residues. The CDR3 DNA follows: TGTGCCAGCAGTTACTCGAGGAACTCCTACGAGCAGTACTTC. Translating it yields CASSYSRNSYEQYF.

The rearrangement joins TRBV6-5 to TRBJ2-3; 10 bases are a match to TRBD1. Trimming at V came to 6 bases and at J to 6 bases, leaving 6 bases not matched to a gene. There are 14 residues in the CDR3. From germline, CDR1 is MNHEY and CDR2 SVGAGI. CDR3 amino acids: CASRQGQGRDTQYF. In DNA, the CDR3 is TGTGCCAGCAGACAGGGACAGGGGAGGGATACGCAGTATTTT.

This rearrangement joins TRBV2 to TRBJ2-1, with unresolved D. V lost 6 bases to trimming and J lost 0 bases, with 12 bases between them. Per germline, CDR1 SNHLY and CDR2 FYNNEI. The CDR3 sequence is 15 residues long. CDR3 sequence: CASRYVESSYNEQFF. As DNA, the CDR3 is TGTGCCAGCAGGTACGTGGAGAGCTCCTACAATGAGCAGTTCTTC.

The rearrangement joins TRBV5-6 to TRBJ1-2; D unresolved. Looked up from germline, CDR1 is SGHDT and CDR2 is YYEEEE. Trimming left V 2 bases short and J 1 base short, with 9 bases between. The CDR3 totals 14 residues. The chain's CDR3 is CASSLVGGNYGYTF. For the CDR3, the DNA is TGTGCCAGCAGCTTAGTGGGAGGTAACTATGGCTACACCTTC.

This chain links TRBV7-9 with TRBJ2-7; 12 bases map to TRBD2. The CDR3 runs 14 residues. J gave up 9 bases and V 3 bases, and 6 bases lay outside the gene matches. The germline CDR1 and CDR2 sequences are SEHNR and FQNEAQ (reference sequence). CDR3 bases: TGTGCCAGCAGCTTCGCCACTAGCGGGAGGACGCAGTACTTC. It is translated as CASSFATSGRTQYF.

The V call is TRBV2, the J call TRBJ1-6; D call uncertain. V lost 7 bases and J 4 bases, leaving 8 bases between the germline ends. Germline V gives CDR1 SNHLY, CDR2 FYNNEI. CDR3 size: 13 residues. CDR3 bases: TGTGCCAGCAAAACGGAGTATAATTCACCCCTCCACTTT. Its translation is CASKTEYNSPLHF.

This chain links TRBV7-9 with TRBJ2-1; 8 bases match TRBD2. Germline CDR1 reads SEHNR; CDR2 reads FQNEAQ (reference sequence). Trimming removed 3 bases from V and 6 bases from J; junction bases left unmatched: 7. CDR3 size: 15 residues. The CDR3 region is CASSFPGLGGNEQFF. The CDR3 DNA reads TGTGCCAGCAGCTTTCCGGGACTAGGAGGCAATGAGCAGTTCTTC.

This sequence joins TRBV6-2 or TRBV6-3 and TRBJ2-3; D gene unclear. CDR1 is MNHEY and CDR2 is SVGEGT in the germline V gene. V was trimmed by 2 bases and J by 5 bases, leaving 14 bases between them. The CDR3 contains 15 residues. The CDR3 region is CASSYPLIGVDTQYF. For the CDR3, the DNA is TGTGCCAGCAGTTACCCCCTTATAGGAGTAGATACGCAGTATTTT.

The V gene is TRBV30, the J gene TRBJ1-2, with 9 bases fitting TRBD1. The CDR3 loop spans 16 amino acids. Germline lookup yields CDR1 GTSNPN and CDR2 SVGIG (reference sequence). V lost 3 bases, J lost 4 bases, and 12 bases stayed unmatched. The CDR3 nucleotides are TGTGCCTGGAGGGCAACAGGGGGCCCCCCCCTCTATGGCTACACCTTC. Its protein product is CAWRATGGPPLYGYTF.

J is TRBJ1-6 and V is TRBV14, with D unclear. V lost 1 base, J lost 7 bases, and 5 bases lay in between. There are 13 residues in the CDR3. CDR1 SGHDN and CDR2 FVKESK come from the germline V gene. The CDR3, as DNA: TGTGCCAGCAGCCAAGTTCAAAATTCACCCCTCCACTTT. This translates into CASSQVQNSPLHF.

J is TRBJ1-1 and V is TRBV12-5; 7 nucleotides agree with TRBD1. The CDR3 extends over 16 amino acids. Germline CDR1 is LGHNT and CDR2 is FRNRAP. V trimming: 2 bases; J trimming: 5 bases; junction bases outside the gene matches: 11. The CDR3 sequence: CASGLPQPGGWTEAFF. CDR3 coding DNA: TGTGCTAGTGGTTTGCCCCAACCAGGGGGTTGGACTGAAGCTTTCTTT.

V and J are TRBV6-5 and TRBJ1-2; 7 nucleotides line up with TRBD1. V lost 5 bases, J lost 4 bases, and 4 bases stayed unmatched. From germline, CDR1 is MNHEY and CDR2 SVGAGI. CDR3 length: 13 residues. This CDR3 reads CASSQTGAYGYTF. The DNA for the CDR3 is TGTGCCAGCAGTCAAACAGGGGCCTATGGCTACACCTTC.

The chain is built from TRBV11-2 and TRBJ1-2; D is perhaps TRBD1 (5 bases). V was pared by 5 bases and J by 8 bases, with 15 bases between. Germline CDR1 reads SGHAT; CDR2 reads FQNNGV. The CDR3 totals 13 residues. CDR3 amino acids: CASSPGGSWGYTF. In DNA form, the CDR3 reads TGTGCCAGCAGCCCGGGGGGGTCCTGGGGCTACACCTTC. The variable domain in full, completed from reference TRBV11-2 and TRBJ1-2, reads EAGVAQSPRYKIIEKRQSVAFWCNPISGHATLYWYQQILGQGPKLLIQFQNNGVVDDSQLPKDRFSAERLKGVDSTLKIQPAKLEDSAVYLCASSPGGSWGYTFGSGTRLTVV.

The V call is TRBV3-1 (or the pseudogene TRBV3-2), the J call TRBJ2-7; the D gene is possibly TRBD2 (6 bases). Trimming removed 2 bases at V and 6 bases at J, with 11 bases between. The CDR3 contains 13 residues. Germline CDR1 reads LGHDT; CDR2 reads YNNKEL (reference sequence). The CDR3 DNA is TGTGCCAGCAGCCAACACCGGGGAGGCGAGCAGTACTTC. Protein product: CASSQHRGGEQYF.

The gene calls are TRBV11-2 and TRBJ2-7; D possibly corresponds to TRBD1 (5 bases). Trimming pared 2 bases from V and 2 bases from J, leaving 10 bases between. The V gene's germline CDR1 is SGHAT and CDR2 FQNNGV. The length of the CDR3 is 14 residues. CDR3 loop: CASSLIRATYEQYF. The CDR3 nucleotides read TGTGCCAGCAGCTTAATCAGGGCTACCTACGAGCAGTACTTC. Full variable domain (outside the CDR3, taken from reference TRBV11-2 and TRBJ2-7): EAGVAQSPRYKIIEKRQSVAFWCNPISGHATLYWYQQILGQGPKLLIQFQNNGVVDDSQLPKDRFSAERLKGVDSTLKIQPAKLEDSAVYLCASSLIRATYEQYFGPGTRLTVT.

This sequence joins TRBV4-3 and TRBJ1-4; 12 bases fit TRBD1. V lost 4 bases to trimming and J lost 6 bases; unmatched junction nucleotides: 6. Germline loops: CDR1 LGHNA, CDR2 YSLEER. The CDR3 is 16 amino acids. This chain's CDR3 is CASSPGTGGTHEKLFF. CDR3 bases: TGCGCCAGCAGCCCGGGGACAGGGGGCACTCATGAAAAACTGTTTTTT.

The rearrangement uses TRBV2 and TRBJ2-1; 7 bases agree with TRBD1. From germline, CDR1 is SNHLY and CDR2 FYNNEI. The V and J ends lost 5 bases and 1 base, in that order; junction bases with no gene match: 2. CDR3 length equals 14 residues. The CDR3 spells CASSSTGSYNEQFF. The CDR3 DNA reads TGTGCCAGCAGTTCGACAGGGTCCTACAATGAGCAGTTCTTC.

V is TRBV5-4 and J is TRBJ2-5; 11 nucleotides line up with TRBD2. The CDR3 runs 15 residues. Unmatched junction bases numbered 3, after V lost 0 bases and J lost 5 bases. Germline assignment: CDR1 SGHNT and CDR2 YYREEE (reference sequence). CDR3 protein: CASSLAASGRETQYF. CDR3 coding DNA: TGTGCCAGCAGCTTGGCGGCTAGCGGGAGGGAGACCCAGTACTTC. Together with reference TRBV5-4 and TRBJ2-5, the CDR3 gives the full variable domain: ETGVTQSPTHLIKTRGQQVTLRCSSQSGHNTVSWYQQALGQGPQFIFQYYREEENGRGNFPPRFSGLQFPNYSSELNVNALELDDSALYLCASSLAASGRETQYFGPGTRLLVL.

The CDR3 DNA follows: TGTGCCAGCATGCGAGGATACAATGAGCAGTTCTTC. As protein: CASMRGYNEQFF. The chain joins TRBV6-5 to TRBJ2-1; unclear D gene. V was shortened by 7 bases and J by 4 bases, with 8 bases between the two germline ends. CDR1 and CDR2 from the germline V gene are MNHEY and SVGAGI. The CDR3 extends over 12 amino acids.

The chain employs TRBV2 and TRBJ2-1, with D tentatively TRBD1 (7 bases). Deletions cut 6 bases from V and 5 bases from J, with 11 bases between. Germline-derived CDR1 and CDR2 are SNHLY and FYNNEI. CDR3 length: 13 residues. The CDR3 bases are TGTGCCAGCAGGCAGGGGGGAAACAATGAGCAGTTCTTC. This gives the protein CASRQGGNNEQFF.

In this sample, this clone turned up once. V usage is TRBV24-1 and J usage is TRBJ2-5; D possibly corresponds to TRBD1 (6 bases). Per the germline V gene, CDR1 is KGHDR and CDR2 is SFDVKD. Trimming removed 4 bases from V and 1 base from J, with 21 bases in between. This CDR3 region has 18 residues. The CDR3 spells CATSDPSTGSSPQETQYF. CDR3 DNA: TGTGCCACCAGTGACCCATCGACAGGTTCCAGCCCCCAAGAGACCCAGTACTTC.

This chain joins TRBV7-2 and TRBJ2-3, with TRBD2 as a possible D gene (6 bases). The V gene lost 6 bases and the J gene lost 1 base, with 14 bases spanning the gap. Germline lookup yields CDR1 SGHTA and CDR2 FQGNSA. CDR3 length equals 15 residues. CDR3 in DNA: TGTGCCAGCAGTTTCGGTCCGGGAGGCACAGATACGCAGTATTTT. Translated, it gives CASSFGPGGTDTQYF. Together with reference TRBV7-2 and TRBJ2-3, the CDR3 gives the full variable domain: GAGVSQSPSNKVTEKGKDVELRCDPISGHTALYWYRQSLGQGLEFLIYFQGNSAPDKSGLPSDRFSAERTGGSVSTLTIQRTQQEDSAVYLCASSFGPGGTDTQYFGPGTRLTVL.

The V call is TRBV6-5, the J call TRBJ2-1, with TRBD2 identical over 14 bases. V was pared by 5 bases and J by 6 bases, with 3 bases of the junction left unmatched. Germline lookup yields CDR1 MNHEY and CDR2 SVGAGI. The CDR3 is 15 amino acids. The CDR3 bases are TGTGCCAGCAGTCGGACTAGCGGGAGGTTCAATGAGCAGTTCTTC. It translates to CASSRTSGRFNEQFF.